This is a list of T cell receptor beta chains from one sample in a study of neurological immune-mediated disorders. Using its own MiXCR run on the 5' RACE reads, TCRdb lists one record per CDR3 protein. Among over 50,000 distinct CDR3 sequences listed, around 3.1% were seen once. Sequencing was done on a sample of PBMCs. These receptors were taken from a man aged 40-49 years with multiple sclerosis. Each CDR3 is given with its conserved first and last residue. Each record gives: V gene, J gene, D gene, clone size, CDR3 DNA, CDR3 protein. The D gene is left open where the match is weak. Sizes are listed as once, few or many counts, or a class when the clone is expanded.

v_gene: TRBV11-2
j_gene: TRBJ2-1
d_gene: TRBD2
abundance: many
CDR3nt: TGTGCCAGCAGCTTAATCGCGGGGGGCCAGAATGAGCAGTTCTTC
CDR3aa: CASSLIAGGQNEQFF

v_gene: TRBV24-1
j_gene: TRBJ1-5
d_gene: TRBD1
abundance: many
CDR3nt: TGTGCCACCAGTGATGGGGACAGCTATCAGCCCCAGAATTTT
CDR3aa: CATSDGDSYQPQNF

v_gene: TRBV5-1
j_gene: TRBJ2-5
d_gene: -
abundance: many
CDR3nt: TGCGCCAGCAGCCGGGGGGCAGGACGGGAAGAGACCCAGTACTTC
CDR3aa: CASSRGAGREETQYF

v_gene: TRBV6-5
j_gene: TRBJ2-3
d_gene: TRBD1
abundance: many
CDR3nt: TGTGCCAGCAGTCCCAGGGGGCTTAGCACAGATACGCAGTATTTT
CDR3aa: CASSPRGLSTDTQYF

v_gene: TRBV7-3
j_gene: TRBJ2-6
d_gene: TRBD1
abundance: many
CDR3nt: TGTGCCAGCAGCCACAGGGGGCCCTCAGGGGCCAACGTCCTGACTTTC
CDR3aa: CASSHRGPSGANVLTF

v_gene: TRBV5-1
j_gene: TRBJ2-5
d_gene: TRBD1
abundance: many
CDR3nt: TGCGCCAGCAGACTCCAGGGGGCGGAGGAGACCCAGTACTTC
CDR3aa: CASRLQGAEETQYF

v_gene: TRBV20-1
j_gene: TRBJ2-1
d_gene: TRBD2
abundance: medium-sized
CDR3nt: TGCAGTGCCCTGGGAGGGGTTTCCTCCTACAATGAGCAGTTCTTC
CDR3aa: CSALGGVSSYNEQFF

v_gene: TRBV29-1
j_gene: TRBJ1-2
d_gene: -
abundance: many
CDR3nt: TGCAGCTTTTTCTCTAACTATGGCTACACCTTC
CDR3aa: CSFFSNYGYTF

v_gene: TRBV5-6
j_gene: TRBJ1-2
d_gene: -
abundance: many
CDR3nt: TGTGCCAGCAGCCCGTCAGGACACGGGAGAGACTATGGCTACACCTTC
CDR3aa: CASSPSGHGRDYGYTF

v_gene: TRBV4-1
j_gene: TRBJ2-7
d_gene: TRBD2
abundance: many
CDR3nt: TGCGCCAGCAGCCCCTTGGGGGCTAGCGGGGACTCCTACGAGCAGTACTTC
CDR3aa: CASSPLGASGDSYEQYF

v_gene: TRBV7-8
j_gene: TRBJ2-7
d_gene: -
abundance: many
CDR3nt: TGTGCCAGCAGCTTAGGCCTGTTCTACGAGCAGTACTTC
CDR3aa: CASSLGLFYEQYF

v_gene: TRBV5-5
j_gene: TRBJ1-4
d_gene: TRBD1
abundance: few
CDR3nt: TGTGCCAGCAGCTGGGGGACAGCTGAAAAACTGTTTTTT
CDR3aa: CASSWGTAEKLFF